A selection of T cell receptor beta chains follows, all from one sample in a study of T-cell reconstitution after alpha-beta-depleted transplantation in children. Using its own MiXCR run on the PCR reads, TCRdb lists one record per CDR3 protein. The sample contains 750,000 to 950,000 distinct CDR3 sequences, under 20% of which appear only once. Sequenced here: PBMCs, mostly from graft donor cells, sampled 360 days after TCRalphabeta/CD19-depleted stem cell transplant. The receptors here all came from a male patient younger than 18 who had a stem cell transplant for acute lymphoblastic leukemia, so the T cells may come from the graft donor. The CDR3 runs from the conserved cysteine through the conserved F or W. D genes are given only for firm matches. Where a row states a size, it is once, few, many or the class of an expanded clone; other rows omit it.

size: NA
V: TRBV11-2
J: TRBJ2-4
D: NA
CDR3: CASSRSRENIQYF
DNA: TGTGCCAGCAGCCGATCCAGGGAAAACATTCAGTACTTC

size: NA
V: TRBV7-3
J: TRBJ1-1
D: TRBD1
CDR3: CASSYRGRNTEAFF
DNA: TGTGCCAGCAGCTACAGGGGGCGGAACACTGAAGCTTTCTTT

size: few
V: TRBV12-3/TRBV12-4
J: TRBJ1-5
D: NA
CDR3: CASSFARRSQPQHF
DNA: TGTGCCAGCAGTTTTGCCAGGAGGAGTCAGCCCCAGCATTTT

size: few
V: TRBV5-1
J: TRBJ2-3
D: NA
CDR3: CASTLRRGTDTQYF
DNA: TGCGCCAGCACCCTAAGGCGCGGGACAGATACGCAGTATTTT

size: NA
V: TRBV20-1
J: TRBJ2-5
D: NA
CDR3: CSAASGTQYF
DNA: TGCAGTGCTGCTAGTGGGACCCAGTACTTC

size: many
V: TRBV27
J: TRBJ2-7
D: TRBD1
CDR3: CASSLSGGGYEQYF
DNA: TGTGCCAGCAGTTTATCAGGGGGCGGCTACGAGCAGTACTTC

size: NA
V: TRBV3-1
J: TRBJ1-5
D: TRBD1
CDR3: CTSSHRGWQGIGRDQPQHF
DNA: TGTACCAGCAGTCACAGGGGGTGGCAGGGGATTGGTCGGGATCAGCCCCAGCATTTT

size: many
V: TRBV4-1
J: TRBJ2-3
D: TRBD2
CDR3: CASSQSLAGGDTQYF
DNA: TGCGCCAGCAGCCAATCGCTAGCGGGAGGGGATACGCAGTATTTT

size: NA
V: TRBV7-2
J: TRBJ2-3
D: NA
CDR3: CASSSPKPHPDTQYF
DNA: TGTGCCAGCAGCTCCCCCAAACCGCACCCAGATACGCAGTATTTT

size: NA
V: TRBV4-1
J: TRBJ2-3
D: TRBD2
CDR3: CASGLAGIADTQYF
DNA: TGCGCCAGCGGACTAGCGGGAATCGCAGATACGCAGTATTTT

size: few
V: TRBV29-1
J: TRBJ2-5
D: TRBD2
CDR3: CSAQGLAGGPGETQYF
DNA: TGCAGCGCACAGGGACTAGCGGGAGGCCCAGGAGAGACCCAGTACTTC

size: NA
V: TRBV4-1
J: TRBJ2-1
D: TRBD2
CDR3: CASSQEYPGSGRHNEQFF
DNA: TGCGCCAGCAGCCAAGAATATCCCGGTAGCGGGCGTCACAATGAGCAGTTCTTC

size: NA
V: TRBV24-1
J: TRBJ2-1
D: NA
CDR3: CATSDFGGANENEQFF
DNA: TGTGCCACCAGTGATTTTGGGGGGGCCAATGAGAATGAGCAGTTCTTC

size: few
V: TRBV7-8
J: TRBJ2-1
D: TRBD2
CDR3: CASRYGRNGYNEQFF
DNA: TGTGCCAGCAGATACGGGAGGAATGGCTACAATGAGCAGTTCTTC

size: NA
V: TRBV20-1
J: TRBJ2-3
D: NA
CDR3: CSARDSRQATDTQYF
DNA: TGCAGTGCTAGGGACTCCCGGCAGGCCACAGATACGCAGTATTTT

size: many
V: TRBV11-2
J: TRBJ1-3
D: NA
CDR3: CASSPSRNTIYF
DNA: TGTGCCAGCAGCCCATCCCGAAACACCATATATTTT

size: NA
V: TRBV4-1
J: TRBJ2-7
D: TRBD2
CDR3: CASSPLAGDPYEQYF
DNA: TGCGCCAGCAGCCCGCTAGCGGGAGATCCCTACGAGCAGTACTTC

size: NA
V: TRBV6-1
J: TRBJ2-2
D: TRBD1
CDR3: CASKRGTGGLSTGELFF
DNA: TGTGCCAGCAAAAGGGGGACAGGGGGCTTGAGCACCGGGGAGCTGTTTTTT

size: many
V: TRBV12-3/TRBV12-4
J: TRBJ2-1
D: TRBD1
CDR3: CASTNRDRGPNEQFF
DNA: TGTGCCAGCACCAACCGGGACAGGGGGCCCAATGAGCAGTTCTTC

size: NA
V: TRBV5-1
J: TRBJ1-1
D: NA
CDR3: CASSKNPTQAFF
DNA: TGCGCCAGCAGCAAGAACCCCACCCAAGCTTTCTTT

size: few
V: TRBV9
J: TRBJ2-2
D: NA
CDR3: CASSVEGGGTGELFF
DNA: TGTGCCAGCAGCGTAGAGGGGGGAGGAACCGGGGAGCTGTTTTTT

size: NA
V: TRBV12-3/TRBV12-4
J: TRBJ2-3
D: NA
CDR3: CASSPRLRASTDTQYF
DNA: TGTGCCAGCAGTCCCCGACTAAGAGCCAGCACAGATACGCAGTATTTT

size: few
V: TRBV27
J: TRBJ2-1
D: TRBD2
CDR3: CASSFLAGENEQFF
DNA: TGTGCCAGCAGTTTCCTAGCGGGAGAGAATGAGCAGTTCTTC

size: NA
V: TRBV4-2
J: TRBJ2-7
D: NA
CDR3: CASSPGDLYEQYF
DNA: TGTGCCAGCAGCCCGGGGGACCTCTACGAGCAGTACTTC

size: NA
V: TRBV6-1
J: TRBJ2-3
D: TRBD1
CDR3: CASSEGQGATDTQYF
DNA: TGTGCCAGCAGTGAAGGACAGGGGGCAACAGATACGCAGTATTTT

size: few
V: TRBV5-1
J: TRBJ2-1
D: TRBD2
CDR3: CASLGGGAGLNEQFF
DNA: TGCGCCAGCCTGGGGGGGGGAGCGGGCCTAAATGAGCAGTTCTTC

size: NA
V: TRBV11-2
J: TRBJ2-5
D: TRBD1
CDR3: CASSQGDRFQETQYF
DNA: TGTGCCAGCAGCCAAGGGGACAGATTCCAAGAGACCCAGTACTTC

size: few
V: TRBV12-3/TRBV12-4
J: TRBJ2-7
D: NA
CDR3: CASRGIGEQYF
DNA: TGTGCCAGCAGGGGGATAGGGGAGCAGTACTTC

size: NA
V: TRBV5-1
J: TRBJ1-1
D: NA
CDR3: CASSLYPELNTEAFF
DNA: TGCGCCAGCAGCTTGTACCCAGAGTTGAACACTGAAGCTTTCTTT

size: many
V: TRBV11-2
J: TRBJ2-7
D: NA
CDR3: CASSLRDLASWEQYF
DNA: TGTGCCAGCAGCTTAAGGGACTTAGCCTCGTGGGAGCAGTACTTC

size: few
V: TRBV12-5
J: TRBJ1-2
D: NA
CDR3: CASGLTGNYGYTF
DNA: TGTGCTAGTGGTTTGACAGGGAACTATGGCTACACCTTC

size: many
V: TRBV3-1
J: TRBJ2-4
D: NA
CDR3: CASSQGRNIQYF
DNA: TGTGCCAGCAGCCAGGGCAGAAACATTCAGTACTTC

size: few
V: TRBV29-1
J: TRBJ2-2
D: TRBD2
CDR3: CSVKGGSKNTGELFF
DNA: TGCAGCGTTAAAGGCGGGAGTAAAAACACCGGGGAGCTGTTTTTT

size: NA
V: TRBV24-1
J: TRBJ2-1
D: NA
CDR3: CATSEWTGEQFF
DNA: TGTGCCACCAGTGAGTGGACGGGAGAGCAGTTCTTC

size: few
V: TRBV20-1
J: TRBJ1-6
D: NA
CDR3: CSATLRISYNSPLHF
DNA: TGCAGTGCTACTCTCAGGATCTCCTATAATTCACCCCTCCACTTT

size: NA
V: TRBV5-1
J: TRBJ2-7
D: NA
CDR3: CASSLSPGEGYEQYF
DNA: TGCGCCAGCAGCTTGAGTCCGGGAGAGGGCTACGAGCAGTACTTC

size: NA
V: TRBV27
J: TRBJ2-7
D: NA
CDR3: CASSAPRGYEQYF
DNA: TGTGCCAGCAGTGCCCCCCGGGGTTACGAGCAGTACTTC

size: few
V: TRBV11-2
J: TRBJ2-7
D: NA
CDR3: CASSRGPDRYF
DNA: TGTGCCAGCAGCCGAGGGCCAGACAGATACTTC